Each of the 14 T cell receptor beta chains below was sequenced from the same sample in a study of Graves' ophthalmopathy and Graves' hyperthyroidism. For repertoire sequencing, the TCR beta CDR3 regions were amplified from RNA transcripts. RT-PCR with HTBI primers came first, then second-round multiplex PCR. TCRdb called the multiplex PCR reads again in MiXCR, with one record for every CDR3 protein. The sample has 560,000 or so distinct CDR3 sequences, roughly 39% seen once; the top ten hold about 4.1%. The sample consisted of peripheral blood or thyroid tissue (not recorded which). These receptors were obtained from an adult man with Graves' hyperthyroidism.

This sequence joins TRBV10-1 and TRBJ1-1; tentatively, D is TRBD1 (5 bases). CDR3 size: 14 residues. CDR1 WNHNN and CDR2 SYGVQD come from the germline V gene (reference sequence). Trimming shortened V by 8 bases and J by 2 bases, and 15 bases separated the two germline ends. In DNA, the CDR3 is TGCGCCAGCGTTGAGGTCAGGGCCAACACTGAAGCTTTCTTT. Its translation is CASVEVRANTEAFF.

This clonotype came up many times. The V gene is TRBV4-1, the J gene TRBJ2-7; D unresolved. Germline-derived CDR1 and CDR2 are MGHRA and YSYEKL. There are 17 residues in the CDR3. Trimming cost V 4 bases and J 5 bases, with 24 bases left between them. CDR3: CASSRGPTDALRNEQYF. The CDR3 nucleotides read TGCGCCAGCAGCCGAGGACCGACTGACGCTCTACGGAACGAGCAGTACTTC.

The sample holds many counts of this clonotype. V is TRBV7-8 and J is TRBJ1-2; D perhaps matches TRBD1 (6 bases). V lost 6 bases and J 3 bases, leaving 17 bases between the germline ends. The CDR3 is 15 amino acids. Germline values: CDR1 SGHVS, CDR2 FQNEAQ. The CDR3 nucleotides are TGTGCCAGCAGTTTAACTACAGGGAAGGACTATGGCTACACCTTC. Translated, it gives CASSLTTGKDYGYTF.

The chain couples TRBV19 to TRBJ2-1; D is ambiguous. Germline-derived CDR1 and CDR2 are LNHDA and SQIVND (reference sequence). CDR3 length: 15 residues. Deletions cut 3 bases from V and 1 base from J, with 10 bases between. The CDR3 spells CASSILAASYNEQFF. The CDR3 DNA reads TGTGCCAGTAGTATTTTGGCTGCTTCCTACAATGAGCAGTTCTTC.

This chain links TRBV5-1 with TRBJ1-5; tentatively, D is TRBD1 (5 bases). The CDR3 sequence is 14 residues long. Per germline, CDR1 SGHRS and CDR2 YFSETQ. V was pared by 3 bases and J by 2 bases, with 9 bases between. The CDR3 sequence: CASSWGGGNQPQHF. The CDR3 DNA sequence: TGCGCCAGCAGCTGGGGAGGGGGCAATCAGCCCCAGCATTTT.

This clonotype was seen at least ten times. The V gene is TRBV20-1, the J gene TRBJ2-7, with D unclear. Germline CDR1 reads DFQATT; CDR2 reads SNEGSKA (reference sequence). The CDR3 covers 11 residues. Trimming pared 5 bases from V and 5 bases from J, leaving 10 bases between. The CDR3 region has the DNA TGCAGTGCTCGTGGTTCCCACGAGCAGTACTTC. It is translated as CSARGSHEQYF.

This clonotype was counted at least ten times. The junction differs from germline at one of its ends, possibly a read error. The genes are TRBV12-3 or TRBV12-4 and TRBJ2-5; 10 nucleotides agree with TRBD2. The CDR3 runs 13 residues. This chain's CDR3 is CASSLAGVETQYF. As DNA, the CDR3 is TGTGCCAGCAGTCTAGCGGGAGTGGAGACCCAGTACTTC.

At least ten counts were recorded for this clonotype. The V and J genes are TRBV6-5 and TRBJ1-6, with D maybe TRBD1 (6 bases). Trimming took off 0 bases at V and 7 bases at J, with 7 bases between the two ends. CDR1 is MNHEY and CDR2 is SVGAGI in the germline V gene. This CDR3 region has 14 residues. The CDR3 DNA sequence: TGTGCCAGCAGTTACTCCACAGGGAATTCACCCCTCCACTTT. Protein sequence: CASSYSTGNSPLHF.

Note on this clonotype: No conserved phenylalanine or tryptophan is present at the end of the CDR3, so a read error is the likely explanation. The limits of the CDR3 on the DNA are not certain, so only TCRdb's listed CDR3 is given. The rearrangement joins TRBV9 to TRBJ1-5; whether TRBD1, the table's D call, matches the DNA was not checked. CDR1 SGDLS and CDR2 YYNGEE come from the germline V gene. Both ends counted, the CDR3 spans 13 residues. The CDR3 sequence: CASSERGRQPRHL.

Details on this clonotype: A single base separates this from a much larger clone, so it may be a read error. The genes are TRBV5-4 and TRBJ1-1, with D perhaps TRBD1 (5 bases). This CDR3 is built from 14 residues. Germline CDR1 and CDR2: SGHNT and YYREEE (reference sequence). The CDR3: CAGSLQVGGTEAFF. Written as DNA, the CDR3 is TGTGCCGGCAGCTTGCAGGTCGGGGGCACTGAAGCTTTCTTT.

This clonotype was recorded many times. The chain carries TRBV7-9 and TRBJ1-1; D is uncertain. The CDR3 loop spans 14 amino acids. Trimming shortened V by 3 bases and J by 1 base, and 9 bases separated the two germline ends. Germline-derived CDR1 and CDR2 are SEHNR and FQNEAQ (reference sequence). CDR3 amino acids: CASSFHHPNTEAFF. In DNA, the CDR3 is TGTGCCAGCAGCTTTCATCACCCGAACACTGAAGCTTTCTTT. Full variable domain (outside the CDR3, taken from reference TRBV7-9 and TRBJ1-1): DTGVSQNPRHKITKRGQNVTFRCDPISEHNRLYWYRQTLGQGPEFLTYFQNEAQLEKSRLLSDRFSAERPKGSFSTLEIQRTEQGDSAMYLCASSFHHPNTEAFFGQGTRLTVV.

The chain carries TRBV6-4 and TRBJ2-5; 12 bases are shared with TRBD1. CDR3 length: 17 residues. CDR1 and CDR2 from the germline V gene are MRHNA and SNTAGT. J was trimmed by 5 bases and V by 6 bases; bases with no gene match: 13. CDR3 in DNA: TGTGCCAGCAGCCATCGCCGGGACAGGGGGCTAGGGGAGACCCAGTACTTC. This codes for CASSHRRDRGLGETQYF.

This clonotype was counted at least ten times. The chain joins TRBV13 to TRBJ1-2; possibly TRBD1 for D (5 bases). Trimming pared 4 bases from V and 5 bases from J, leaving 23 bases between. From germline, CDR1 is PRHDT and CDR2 FYEKMQ (reference sequence). There are 17 residues in the CDR3. CDR3 bases: TGTGCCAGCAGCTCCCCTTTGCGGGGCCGCCGGAAGTATGGCTACACCTTC. This sequence encodes CASSSPLRGRRKYGYTF. The full variable domain, its missing parts supplied by reference TRBV13 and TRBJ1-2, is AAGVIQSPRHLIKEKRETATLKCYPIPRHDTVYWYQQGPGQDPQFLISFYEKMQSDKGSIPDRFSAQQFSDYHSELNMSSLELGDSALYFCASSSPLRGRRKYGYTFGSGTRLTVV.

V is TRBV29-1 and J is TRBJ2-7, with 8 bases identical to TRBD2. Germline lookup yields CDR1 SQVTM and CDR2 ANQGSEA. CDR3 length: 15 amino acids. Trimming removed 0 bases from V and 9 bases from J; junction bases left unmatched: 13. CDR3 sequence reads: CSVEEDGTSLSVQYF. The CDR3 DNA sequence: TGCAGCGTTGAAGAGGACGGGACTAGTTTATCTGTGCAGTACTTC.